The rows below give T cell receptor beta chains drawn from one sample of a study of T cells in Graves' hyperthyroidism and ophthalmopathy. TCRdb processed the multiplex PCR reads anew with MiXCR; each CDR3 protein has one entry. The table shows about half a million distinct CDR3 sequences, with about 15% occurring only once. Sequenced: blood. Source of these receptors: a woman aged 30 to 39 with Graves' ophthalmopathy. Both conserved end residues are part of each CDR3. D genes are given only for firm matches. Expanded clones get a size class; other rows say once, few or many, or leave the size out.

-,TRBV9,TRBJ2-5,13,-,TGTGCCAGCAGTGGTGGACAGAAAGAGACCCAGTACTTC,CASSGGQKETQYF
many,TRBV6-2/TRBV6-3,TRBJ2-1,14,TRBD1,TGTGCCATCGCCCGGGACAGGGACCTAAATGAGCAGTTCTTC,CAIARDRDLNEQFF
many,TRBV7-9,TRBJ2-5,15,-,TGTGCCAGCAGCTTAGAGGCAGGGATCCAAGAGACCCAGTACTTC,CASSLEAGIQETQYF
-,TRBV7-9,TRBJ2-7,15,-,TGTGCCAGCAGCTTAATTAAGGACGGAACCTACGAGCAGTACTTC,CASSLIKDGTYEQYF
-,TRBV7-9,TRBJ1-1,17,-,TGTGCCAGCAGTCCCAGGGGTATGGAGAGGAGGAACACTGAAGCTTTCTTT,CASSPRGMERRNTEAFF
-,TRBV20-1,TRBJ1-6,15,-,TGCAGTGCTCGAGACAGTAGCTCCTATAATTCACCCCTCCACTTT,CSARDSSSYNSPLHF
many,TRBV20-1,TRBJ2-1,10,-,TGCAGTGCTAGAGTCAATGAGCAGTTCTTC,CSARVNEQFF
-,TRBV5-6,TRBJ1-2,16,-,TGTGCCAGCAGCGACGGAAGACCGGGAACCAACTATGGCTACACCTTC,CASSDGRPGTNYGYTF
-,TRBV5-1,TRBJ2-7,15,TRBD2,TGCGCCGGCAGCTTGCCCGGGAGGGGGAACTACGAGCAGTACTTC,CAGSLPGRGNYEQYF
-,TRBV2,TRBJ2-3,16,-,TGTGCCAGCAGTGGAGCGTTACAGCCTAGCACAGACACGCAGTATTTT,CASSGALQPSTDTQYF
-,TRBV28,TRBJ2-2,17,-,TGTGCCAGCAGTTTATGGGTTAGCGGCCGGGACACCGGGGAGCTGTTTTTT,CASSLWVSGRDTGELFF
many,TRBV3-1,TRBJ2-2,17,TRBD2,TGTGCCAGCAGACCGAGACTAGCGGGAGGGCCTGGCGGGGAGCTGTTTTTT,CASRPRLAGGPGGELFF
many,TRBV13,TRBJ2-7,15,TRBD1,TGTGCCAGCAGCTTGGATACAGGGGGCGCGTACGAGCAGTACTTC,CASSLDTGGAYEQYF
few,TRBV7-3,TRBJ2-3,15,-,TGTGCCAGCAGCTCTACAGGGTCTGGGACAGATACGCAGTATTTT,CASSSTGSGTDTQYF
few,TRBV18,TRBJ2-1,11,TRBD1,TGTGCCAGCTCGGACAGGGATGAGCAGTTCTTC,CASSDRDEQFF
once,TRBV30,TRBJ1-6,13,-,TGTGCCTGGAGATTGACAGGCGAATCACCCCTCCACTTT,CAWRLTGESPLHF
-,TRBV20-1,TRBJ2-2,14,-,TGCAGTGCTAGAGAGGGCGGTTTCACCGGGGAGCTGTTTTTT,CSAREGGFTGELFF
many,TRBV13,TRBJ1-1,14,-,TGTGCCAGCAGCGGAGGGAGTTTGTACACTGAAGCTTTCTTT,CASSGGSLYTEAFF
many,TRBV20-1,TRBJ1-1,20,TRBD1,TGCAGTGCAAGAACCCCCTCTTACGGGACAGGGGGGATCTCGAACACTGAAGCTTTCTTT,CSARTPSYGTGGISNTEAFF
-,TRBV6-2/TRBV6-3,TRBJ1-1,12,-,TGTGCCAGCGGCAGGGTGTTTGATGAAGCTTTCTTT,CASGRVFDEAFF
-,TRBV6-1,TRBJ2-2,17,TRBD2,TGTGCCAGCAGCCCGGGACTAGCGGGAGGGTACGCCGGGGAGCTGTTTTTT,CASSPGLAGGYAGELFF
few,TRBV6-5,TRBJ2-1,14,-,TGTGCCAGCAGTTACTCGAATGCCCGGGATGAGCAGTTCTTC,CASSYSNARDEQFF
few,TRBV30,TRBJ2-1,14,-,TGTGCCTGGACGGACTTCCCTGCCTACAATGAGCAGTTCTTC,CAWTDFPAYNEQFF
many,TRBV12-3/TRBV12-4,TRBJ1-5,15,-,TGTGCCAGCAGTTTCAGGAGGGGGGTAAGGCAGCCCCAGCATTTT,CASSFRRGVRQPQHF